These 4 T cell receptor beta chains originate from one sample sequenced in a study of CD8 T cells in Susac syndrome (dated by TCRdb to 2018 to 2020). The library was produced with the immunoSEQ multiplex PCR assay. RNA was extracted using the RNeasy kit, and roughly 0.5 to 1 microgram was reverse transcribed with random hexamers. TCRdb ran its own pipeline on the public reads, namely fastp trimming at Q25 and MiXCR clone calling, and kept in-frame beta chains. Records with the same CDR3 protein are collapsed into one entry carrying the most frequent genes and DNA. This sample is represented by under 200,000 distinct CDR3 sequences; 90% to 95% of them were singletons. Approximately 0.09% of the sample is taken by the ten largest. Sequencing was performed on CD4+ T cells from PBMCs. The receptors come from a human donor with Susac syndrome.

The chain recombines TRBV20-1 with TRBJ2-3; D gene unclear. Germline V gene data show CDR1 as DFQATT and CDR2 as SNEGSKA (reference sequence). The CDR3 has 15 amino acids. V lost 1 base and J 0 bases, leaving 11 bases between the germline ends. The chain's CDR3 is CSARVNRISTDTQYF. In nucleotides, the CDR3 is TGCAGTGCTAGAGTTAATCGGATAAGCACAGATACGCAGTATTTT.

This rearrangement joins TRBV20-1 to TRBJ1-2, with 8 bases that match TRBD1. Germline V lookup: CDR1 DFQATT, CDR2 SNEGSKA (reference sequence). V was clipped by 0 bases and J by 8 bases; unmatched bases: 8. The CDR3 covers 14 residues. Here the CDR3 DNA reads TGCAGTGCTAGAGATCCTACAGGGGGTGGCGGCTACACCTTC. The encoded protein is CSARDPTGGGGYTF.

The rearrangement links TRBV5-6 to TRBJ1-6; possible D gene TRBD1, 5 bases. The germline V gene has CDR1 SGHDT and CDR2 YYEEEE. The V gene lost 4 bases and the J gene lost 8 bases, with 19 bases spanning the gap. The CDR3 contains 16 residues. The CDR3 spells CASSRQGSQGYSPLHF. The CDR3 coding sequence is TGTGCCAGCAGCCGCCAAGGAAGCCAGGGTTATTCACCCCTCCACTTT. Combining the CDR3 with reference TRBV5-6 and TRBJ1-6 gives the whole variable domain DAGVTQSPTHLIKTRGQQVTLRCSPKSGHDTVSWYQQALGQGPQFIFQYYEEEERQRGNFPDRFSGHQFPNYSSELNVNALLLGDSALYLCASSRQGSQGYSPLHFGNGTRLTVT.

The J gene is TRBJ2-7, the V gene TRBV12-3 or TRBV12-4; D perhaps matches TRBD2 (5 bases). CDR3 length: 13 residues. Trimming removed 5 bases at V and 3 bases at J, with 11 bases between. CDR3 in amino acids: CASSPPSRYEQYF. The CDR3 DNA sequence: TGTGCCAGCAGTCCCCCTAGCCGCTACGAGCAGTACTTC.